The sequence of this T cell receptor beta chain was determined in a study of response to subunit inactivated influenza vaccine. This CDR3 has 16 residues. In germline, CDR1 is SGHRS, CDR2 YFSETQ. J lost 4 bases, V lost 0 bases, and 4 bases had no gene match. TCRdb independently ran MiXCR on the RT-PCR reads; one entry per CDR3 protein. The repertoire consists of some 500,000 distinct CDR3 sequences, with about an eighth occurring once and the leading ten covering roughly 14%. This clonotype has a count of ten or more. Material: PBMCs from blood, obtained roughly 46 days after vaccination. The receptor comes from a middle-aged man who received an inactivated influenza vaccine. The chain combines TRBV5-1 with TRBJ1-1, with TRBD1 identical over 12 bases. As DNA, the CDR3 is TGCGCCAGCAGCTTGGGGGACAGGGGGCAAGGCACTGAAGCTTTCTTT. The encoded protein is CASSLGDRGQGTEAFF.